A selection of T cell receptor beta chains follows, all from one sample in a study of T cells in localized non-small cell lung cancer. The table came from immunoSEQ multiplex PCR; TCRdb's copy has only in-frame clones and leaves some out. The table includes 75,000 to 90,000 clones, 80% to 90% detected once. The material was peripheral blood, obtained before any cancer treatment. Receptors were obtained from a man between 40 and 70 years old with stage I lung adenocarcinoma. The CDR3 runs from the conserved cysteine through the conserved F or W. D genes are given only for firm matches. Clone size is stated in some rows and not others, as once, few, many or a class when expanded.

v_call,d_call,clone_size,j_call,cdr3_aa,cdr3_nt
TRBV7-8,TRBD2,-,TRBJ2-2,CASSSLGLAGGLGPRELFF,TGTGCCAGCAGCTCTTTAGGGCTAGCGGGGGGGCTAGGGCCACGGGAGCTGTTTTTT
TRBV5-1,-,once,TRBJ2-1,CASSPKGSRLASNNEQFF,TGCGCCAGCAGCCCAAAGGGATCCCGTCTAGCGTCGAACAATGAGCAGTTCTTC
TRBV6-6,-,-,TRBJ2-3,CASSPPGGEKRYF,TGTGCCAGCAGTCCCCCTGGGGGCGAGAAACGGTATTTT
TRBV19,TRBD2,-,TRBJ2-6,CASSNLAGVSSGANVLTF,TGTGCCAGTAGTAATCTAGCGGGGGTTAGCTCTGGGGCCAACGTCCTGACTTTC
TRBV12-1,-,-,TRBJ1-3,CASSSKYF,TGTGCCAGCAGCTCTAAATATTTT
TRBV19,-,-,TRBJ1-5,CASSMAPAGYSNQPQHF,TGTGCCAGTAGTATGGCCCCCGCGGGATATAGCAATCAGCCCCAGCATTTT
TRBV30,TRBD1,few,TRBJ1-2,CAWSAGGADGYTF,TGTGCCTGGAGTGCAGGGGGCGCAGATGGCTACACCTTC
TRBV19,TRBD1,-,TRBJ1-1,CASSYTAVSRGLSEAFF,TGTGCCAGTAGTTACACTGCGGTGAGCAGGGGGCTCTCTGAAGCTTTCTTT
TRBV10-1,-,once,TRBJ2-3,CASSEFRVSTDTQYF,TGCGCCAGCAGTGAGTTCCGGGTCAGCACAGATACGCAGTATTTT
TRBV9,-,-,TRBJ2-1,CASSDRDSNEQFF,TGTGCCAGCAGCGATAGGGACTCAAATGAGCAGTTCTTC
TRBV11-2,TRBD2,-,TRBJ2-3,CASKGLAGVPTDTQYF,TGTGCCAGCAAGGGACTAGCGGGAGTCCCCACAGATACGCAGTATTTT
TRBV9,TRBD2,-,TRBJ2-7,CASSVGHSGSYEQYF,TGTGCCAGCAGCGTAGGGCATAGCGGGAGCTACGAGCAGTACTTC
TRBV28,TRBD2,-,TRBJ2-3,CASSSGLAGTDTQYF,TGTGCCAGCAGTTCCGGACTAGCGGGAACAGATACGCAGTATTTT
TRBV6-5,-,-,TRBJ2-7,CASSDLGTGYEQYF,TGTGCCAGCAGTGACCTCGGGACTGGCTACGAGCAGTACTTC
TRBV27,-,-,TRBJ1-1,CASSFSAPRRTEAFF,TGTGCCAGCAGTTTTTCAGCCCCAAGACGCACTGAAGCTTTCTTT
TRBV11-2,-,-,TRBJ1-2,CASSLVRAAYGYTF,TGTGCCAGCAGCTTAGTGAGGGCGGCCTATGGCTACACCTTC
TRBV19,-,-,TRBJ1-2,CASTVTGYGGYTF,TGTGCCAGTACGGTTACAGGGTATGGAGGCTACACCTTC
TRBV9,TRBD1,-,TRBJ1-2,CASSTTYRGYTF,TGTGCCAGCAGCACCACTTACAGGGGATACACCTTC
TRBV10-1,-,few,TRBJ1-1,CASSVRGTEAFF,TGCGCCAGCAGTGTAAGGGGCACTGAAGCTTTCTTT
TRBV11-2,-,few,TRBJ2-5,CASSLAAGGMRETQYF,TGTGCCAGCAGCTTAGCAGCAGGGGGGATGAGAGAGACCCAGTACTTC
TRBV9,-,once,TRBJ1-2,CASSVGTLVEGYGYTF,TGTGCCAGCAGCGTAGGAACACTCGTAGAGGGTTATGGCTACACCTTC
TRBV5-4,-,-,TRBJ2-5,CASSPARSGGETQYF,TGTGCCAGCAGCCCAGCACGCTCCGGGGGAGAGACCCAGTACTTC
TRBV6-5,-,-,TRBJ2-3,CASSRSQGGDTQYF,TGTGCCAGCAGCCGGTCACAGGGAGGAGATACGCAGTATTTT
TRBV30,TRBD1,once,TRBJ1-5,CAWSPQGQGEGQPQHF,TGTGCCTGGAGCCCTCAGGGACAGGGTGAAGGTCAGCCCCAGCATTTT
TRBV5-6,-,once,TRBJ2-5,CASSSTGHGGLETQYF,TGTGCCAGCAGCTCAACGGGACACGGAGGATTAGAGACCCAGTACTTC
TRBV10-3,-,-,TRBJ1-5,CAISESPPIEAQHF,TGTGCCATCAGTGAGTCGCCCCCCATCGAGGCCCAGCATTTT
TRBV5-1,-,-,TRBJ2-6,CASSLSISGANVLTF,TGCGCCAGCAGCTTGTCGATCTCTGGGGCCAACGTCCTGACTTTC
TRBV5-6,-,-,TRBJ1-2,CASSFPDTGSGYTF,TGTGCCAGCAGCTTCCCGGATACAGGGTCCGGCTACACCTTC
TRBV7-2,-,-,TRBJ2-6,CASSLQGAAGANVLTF,TGTGCCAGCAGCTTACAAGGGGCTGCTGGGGCCAACGTCCTGACTTTC
TRBV27,-,-,TRBJ2-7,CASGPAEPTYEQYF,TGTGCCAGCGGGCCCGCCGAGCCCACCTACGAGCAGTACTTC
TRBV9,-,once,TRBJ2-3,CASSVRDTDTQYF,TGTGCCAGCAGCGTACGGGACACAGATACGCAGTATTTT
TRBV9,-,once,TRBJ2-1,CASSVAGEYNEQFF,TGTGCCAGCAGCGTAGCGGGAGAGTACAATGAGCAGTTCTTC